This TCR beta chain was captured by sequencing in a study of metastatic and nonmetastatic thyroid tumors. Whole-study context: Across blood and tumor or nodule tissue, repertoires from malignant and benign thyroid patients were compared with one another.

General study results and limits: Reportedly, malignant thyroid tumors had significantly higher TCR beta diversity than benign nodules, in blood and tumor.

A note on this clone: Its specificity is unknown.

This CDR3 has 15 amino acids. V was trimmed by 3 bases and J by 5 bases, leaving 16 bases between them. Germline V CDR1 and CDR2: KGHSH, LQKENI. Authors' analysis steps: A classifier for distant metastasis in papillary thyroid cancer was constructed using CDR3 differences observed across clinicopathological groups. TCRdb re-called the PCR reads with MiXCR. These V and J calls originate from TCRdb's pipeline instead of the authors' own analysis. The sample lists approximately 50,000 clones; 4% to 5% were seen once. Prior to thyroid surgery, none of the patients had received any treatment. The J gene is TRBJ1-2, the V gene TRBV18; D is uncertain. The sample comprised blood. The sequence was obtained from a female donor with papillary thyroid cancer or a benign thyroid nodule (not recorded which). Some clones in this sample may be carry-over from other donors' samples. The CDR3 nucleotides read TGTGCCAGCTCACCGGCGGAGGGTGCGCGGTATGGCTACACCTTC. It yields the protein CASSPAEGARYGYTF.